This T cell receptor (beta chain) was sequenced in a study of glioma-infiltrating T cells. Whole-study findings and limits: CDR3 overlap between tissue and blood was very small. Above-expected tissue-blood divergence occurred in all gliomas, most in low-grade ones.

Amplification of TCR alpha and beta CDR3 regions from RNA used iRepertoire nested multiplex PCR. For one-step reverse transcription and amplification, about 85-400 ng of tissue mRNA or PBMC total RNA was used. TCRdb reprocessed the multiplex PCR reads via MiXCR and lists one record per CDR3 protein. The sample shows about 190,000 distinct CDR3 sequences, around 30% of them seen only once. The length of the CDR3 is 15 residues. The germline gives CDR1 GTSNPN, CDR2 SVGIG (reference sequence). Unmatched junction bases numbered 12, after V lost 3 bases and J lost 7 bases. Points on this clonotype: The antigen remains undetermined.

The sequence came from a human donor with low-grade glioma or glioblastoma, undergoing nonglioma brain surgery, or in good health (not recorded which). This sequence joins TRBV30 and TRBJ1-1; 9 bases line up with TRBD1. Sequenced sample: glioma tissue, nonneoplastic brain tissue, or PBMCs (not recorded which). The CDR3 coding sequence is TGTGCCTGGAGCGGATCGGGACAGGGTTTCGGTGAAGCTTTCTTT. Its translation is CAWSGSGQGFGEAFF.